The clone carrying this T cell receptor (beta chain) has a handful of counts. As yet, its antigen is unknown. MiXCR was run by TCRdb on the 5' RACE reads, yielding one entry per CDR3 protein. In the table there are 280,000 or so distinct CDR3 sequences, under 8.5% of which are singletons. CDR1 and CDR2 from the germline V gene are GTSNPN and SVGIG (reference sequence). The CDR3 totals 12 residues. Trimming took off 3 bases at V and 3 bases at J, with 3 bases between the two ends. The data belong to a study of T-cell memory formation after mild COVID-19. For the study at large: Across donors, TCR clusters were largely donor specific.

Regarding the study as a whole: Pre-infection memory showed some responding clones, and this suggested that cross-reactive memory joined. Clones that shrank (day 15 to 85) were balanced CD4/CD8, whereas later expanders leaned CD4+.

The clonotype originates from a man younger than 35 who had mild COVID-19 (a few samples of this study predate the infection). Cell type and time point are not known. Sequencing was carried out using PBMCs or a T cell subset sorted from them (not recorded which). The chain recombines TRBV30 with TRBJ2-6; no clear D gene. CDR3 in DNA: TGTGCCTGGAGGGGTGGGGCCAACGTCCTGACTTTC. This sequence encodes CAWRGGANVLTF. Using reference TRBV30 and TRBJ2-6 for the parts outside the CDR3, the full variable domain is SQTIHQWPATLVQPVGSPLSLECTVEGTSNPNLYWYRQAAGRGLQLLFYSVGIGQISSEVPQNLSASRPQDRQFILSSKKLLLSDSGFYLCAWRGGANVLTFGAGSRLTVL.